This T cell receptor (beta chain) comes out of a study of cytomegalovirus exposure and HLA in healthy donors. Study results and caveats: Overall, around 160 TCR beta chains were annotated as cytomegalovirus-associated. Three CMV-associated chains proved CMV antigen-specific in vitro. High sensitivity and specificity were reportedly achieved when the classifier diagnosed cytomegalovirus status. The tendency of first-cohort TCR clusters to co-occur in the 120 validation repertoires was the finding of a later analysis.

This table comes from immunoSEQ multiplex PCR, and its TCRdb copy is limited to in-frame clones, with some not included. The sample yields more than 95,000 clones, around 95% seen once. Concerning this clone: Antigen unknown.

The CDR3 runs 13 residues. V was trimmed by 8 bases and J by 1 base, leaving 11 bases between them. CDR1 and CDR2 (germline): SNHLY, FYNNEI. The receptor's source is a young man in good health and CMV-seronegative. The J gene is TRBJ1-1, the V gene TRBV2; D may be TRBD1 (5 bases). What was sequenced was PBMCs. The CDR3 DNA follows: TGTGCCAGCGGTTGGACAAAGAACACTGAAGCTTTCTTT. Amino acid sequence: CASGWTKNTEAFF.